This T cell receptor (beta chain) was observed in a study of blood T cell repertoires in COVID-19. For the study at large: Whether acute or convalescent, the COVID-19 samples came from the United States, Italy and Spain. T cells, B-cell-depleted T cells, or PBMCs provided the cDNA or gDNA that served as material.

V was trimmed by 0 bases and J by 5 bases, leaving 14 bases between them. The CDR3 is 15 amino acids. Germline V lookup: CDR1 SQVTM, CDR2 ANQGSEA. In the authors' methods: For nucleated cells, counts were estimated from reference gene primer amplification. Some clones are missing from TCRdb's copy, which holds only in-frame ones; the method was immunoSEQ multiplex PCR. V, J and clone size were drawn from that table, and D and trimming were deduced from the DNA. The sample comprises 220,000 or so clones, 80% of which are singletons, and 5.5% to 7% rests with the top ten. The chain recombines TRBV29-1 with TRBJ2-1; maybe TRBD2 (6 bases). The sample comprised peripheral blood. The receptor comes from a woman in her seventies with acute or convalescent COVID-19. For the CDR3, the DNA is TGCAGCGTTGAAGATTGGGGGGTAGGCGACAATGAGCAGTTCTTC. This gives the protein CSVEDWGVGDNEQFF.